This entry describes one T cell receptor beta chain. The sample originates from a study of blood T cell repertoires in COVID-19. The table came from immunoSEQ multiplex PCR; TCRdb's copy has only in-frame clones and leaves some out. The sample includes a few hundred thousand clones, 88% of them seen just once. This CDR3 region has 14 residues. The trim removed 1 base at V and 11 bases at J, leaving 9 bases unmatched. Germline V gene data show CDR1 as SGHNT and CDR2 as YYREEE (reference sequence). Sample: peripheral blood. The TCR comes from a man in his fifties or sixties who had recovered from COVID-19. V usage is TRBV5-4 and J usage is TRBJ2-5, with 9 bases matching TRBD2. CDR3 loop: CASSLSGLAYTQYF. In nucleotides, the CDR3 is TGTGCCAGCAGCTTGTCGGGACTAGCATACACGCAGTACTTC. The full variable domain, in which reference TRBV5-4 and TRBJ2-5 provide the parts outside the CDR3, is ETGVTQSPTHLIKTRGQQVTLRCSSQSGHNTVSWYQQALGQGPQFIFQYYREEENGRGNFPPRFSGLQFPNYSSELNVNALELDDSALYLCASSLSGLAYTQYFGPGTRLLVL.